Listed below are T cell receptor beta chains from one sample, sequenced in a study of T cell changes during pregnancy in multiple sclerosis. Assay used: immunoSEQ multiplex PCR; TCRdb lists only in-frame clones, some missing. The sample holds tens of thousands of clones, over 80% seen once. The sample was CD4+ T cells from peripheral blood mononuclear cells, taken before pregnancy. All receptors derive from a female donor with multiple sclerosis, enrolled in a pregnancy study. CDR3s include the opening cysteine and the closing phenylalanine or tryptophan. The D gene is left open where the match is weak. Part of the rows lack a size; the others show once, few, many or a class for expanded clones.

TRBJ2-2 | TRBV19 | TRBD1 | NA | CASSQGTGATGELFF | TGTGCCAGTAGTCAAGGGACAGGGGCCACCGGGGAGCTGTTTTTT
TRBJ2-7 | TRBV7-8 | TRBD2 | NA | CASSPRTSGTYEQYF | TGTGCCAGCAGCCCCCGGACTAGCGGGACCTACGAGCAGTACTTC
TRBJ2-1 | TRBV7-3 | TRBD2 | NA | CASSLSLAGPNEQFF | TGTGCCAGCAGCTTATCTCTAGCGGGGCCCAATGAGCAGTTCTTC
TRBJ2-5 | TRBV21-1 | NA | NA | CASSKVGTGYLQETQYF | TGTGCCAGCAGCAAAGTAGGGACAGGGTACCTCCAAGAGACCCAGTACTTC
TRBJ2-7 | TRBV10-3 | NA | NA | CAASRGTYEQYF | TGTGCCGCCTCGAGAGGTACCTACGAGCAGTACTTC
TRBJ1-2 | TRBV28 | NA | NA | CASSGANYGYTF | TGTGCCAGCAGTGGGGCCAACTATGGCTACACCTTC
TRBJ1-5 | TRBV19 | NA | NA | CASSILETGPNQPQHF | TGTGCCAGTAGTATACTGGAGACAGGTCCCAATCAGCCCCAGCATTTT
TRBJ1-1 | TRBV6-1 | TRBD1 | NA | CASSGDRGNNRVTEAFF | TGTGCCAGCAGTGGTGACAGGGGAAATAATAGAGTCACTGAAGCTTTCTTT
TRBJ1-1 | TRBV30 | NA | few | CAWSVSWGLDAEAFF | TGTGCCTGGAGTGTATCCTGGGGGCTTGACGCTGAAGCTTTCTTT
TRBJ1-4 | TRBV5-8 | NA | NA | CASSPGGGRGEKLFF | TGTGCCAGCAGCCCCGGGGGTGGTCGCGGTGAAAAACTGTTTTTT
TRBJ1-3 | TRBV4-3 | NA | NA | CASSQDSGGRQHSGNTIYF | TGCGCCAGCAGCCAAGATTCGGGCGGTAGACAGCACTCTGGAAACACCATATATTTT
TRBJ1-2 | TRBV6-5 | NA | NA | CASSRHISDGYTF | TGTGCCAGCAGCCGGCATATAAGCGATGGCTACACCTTC
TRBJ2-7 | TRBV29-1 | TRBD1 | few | CSVERGGQGNEQYF | TGCAGCGTTGAACGAGGGGGACAGGGGAACGAGCAGTACTTC
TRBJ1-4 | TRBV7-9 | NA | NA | CASSWAGSNEKLFF | TGTGCCAGCAGCTGGGCAGGTTCCAATGAAAAACTGTTTTTT
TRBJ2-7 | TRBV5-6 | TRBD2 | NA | CASSPSRGGLKDYEQYF | TGTGCCAGCAGCCCCTCGCGGGGGGGCTTAAAGGACTACGAGCAGTACTTC